Listed below are T cell receptor beta chains from one sample, sequenced in a study of blood T cell repertoires in COVID-19. Here immunoSEQ multiplex PCR was the method, and the copy in TCRdb shows in-frame clones only, minus some. The table lists some 25,000 clones, nearly 90% of them singletons. Sequencing input: peripheral blood. All receptors come from a man aged 70-80 years with acute or convalescent COVID-19. The CDR3 runs from the conserved cysteine through the conserved F or W. The order of the fields is D gene, V gene, J gene, clone size, CDR3 protein, CDR3 DNA. A D gene is named only where the DNA matches it firmly. Clone size is given for some rows only: seen once, a few or many times, or a class if the clone is expanded.

>.|TRBV7-2|TRBJ1-5|.
CASSSGQSQPQHF
TGTGCCAGCAGCTCCGGACAGAGTCAGCCCCAGCATTTT
>TRBD2|TRBV9|TRBJ2-5|medium-sized
CPRRGGGGPQETQYF
TGTCCCCGCCGCGGCGGGGGGGGGCCCCAAGAGACCCAGTACTTC
>TRBD2|TRBV2|TRBJ2-1|.
CASSGLAGPRGRFF
TGTGCCAGCAGTGGACTAGCGGGACCCAGAGGTCGGTTCTTC
>.|TRBV6-4|TRBJ1-6|.
CASSGAGDNSPLHF
TGTGCCAGCAGTGGCGCAGGGGATAATTCACCCCTCCACTTT
>TRBD1|TRBV7-9|TRBJ1-2|.
CASSSWDRPNYGYTF
TGTGCCAGCAGCTCATGGGACAGGCCCAACTATGGCTACACCTTC
>.|TRBV7-9|TRBJ2-5|.
CASSVQGPGTQYF
TGTGCCAGCAGCGTACAGGGTCCGGGGACCCAGTACTTC
>TRBD1|TRBV19|TRBJ1-1|.
CASNYRGHTEAFF
TGTGCCAGTAATTACAGGGGTCACACTGAAGCTTTCTTT
>.|TRBV10-3|TRBJ2-1|.
CAISESGGNEQFF
TGTGCCATCAGTGAGTCGGGGGGAAATGAGCAGTTCTTC
>TRBD1|TRBV18|TRBJ1-5|.
CASSRGQDQPQHF
TGTGCCAGCTCACGGGGACAGGATCAGCCCCAGCATTTT
>TRBD1|TRBV7-3|TRBJ1-6|.
CASSLNPRGHRDSPLHF
TGTGCCAGCAGCTTGAACCCCAGGGGGCATAGGGATTCACCCCTCCACTTT
>TRBD1|TRBV19|TRBJ1-1|.
CASSQQGSTEAFF
TGTGCCAGTTCGCAACAGGGGAGCACTGAAGCTTTCTTT
>.|TRBV7-7|TRBJ2-1|.
CASSHLESASYNEQFF
TGTGCCAGCAGCCACCTAGAGTCCGCCTCCTACAATGAGCAGTTCTTC
>TRBD2|TRBV27|TRBJ2-1|.
CASSRGGLLVNEQFF
TGTGCCAGCAGCCGGGGGGGTTTGCTAGTCAATGAGCAGTTCTTC
>TRBD1|TRBV11-1|TRBJ1-1|.
CASSLGRGSTEAFF
TGTGCCAGCAGCTTAGGCAGGGGGAGCACTGAAGCTTTCTTT
>TRBD1|TRBV11-1|TRBJ1-4|few
CASSRTGEDEKLFF
TGTGCCAGCAGCCGGACAGGGGAGGATGAAAAACTGTTTTTT
>.|TRBV5-1|TRBJ2-5|.
CASSLADLLETQYF
TGCGCCAGCAGCTTGGCCGACTTGCTAGAGACCCAGTACTTC
>.|TRBV6-5|TRBJ2-5|.
CASSYFGQSGTQYF
TGTGCCAGCAGTTACTTCGGACAGTCCGGGACCCAGTACTTC
>.|TRBV4-1|TRBJ1-3|.
CASIQDSRGGNTIYF
TGCGCCAGCATCCAAGATAGTCGAGGGGGAAACACCATATATTTT
>TRBD2|TRBV19|TRBJ2-5|.
CASSMRTSGRIETQYF
TGTGCCAGTAGTATGAGGACTAGCGGGAGGATAGAGACCCAGTACTTC
>TRBD1|TRBV18|TRBJ1-6|.
CASSPSEGQGGSPLHF
TGTGCCAGCTCACCATCTGAGGGACAGGGGGGCTCACCCCTCCACTTT
>TRBD1|TRBV6-6|TRBJ2-3|.
CASSPRQGGTDTQYF
TGTGCCAGCAGTCCAAGACAGGGTGGGACAGATACGCAGTATTTT